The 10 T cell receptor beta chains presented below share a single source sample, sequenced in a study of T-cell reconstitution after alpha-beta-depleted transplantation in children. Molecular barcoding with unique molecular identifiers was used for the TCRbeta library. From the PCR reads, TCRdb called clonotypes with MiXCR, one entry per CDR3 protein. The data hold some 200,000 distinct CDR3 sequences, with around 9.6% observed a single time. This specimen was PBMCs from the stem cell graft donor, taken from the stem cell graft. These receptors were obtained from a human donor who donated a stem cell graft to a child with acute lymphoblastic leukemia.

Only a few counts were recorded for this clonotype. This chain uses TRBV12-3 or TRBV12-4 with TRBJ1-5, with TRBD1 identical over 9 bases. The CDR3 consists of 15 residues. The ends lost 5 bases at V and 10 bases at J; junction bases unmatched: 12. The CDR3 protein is CASSPGTGTPIPQHF. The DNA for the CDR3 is TGTGCCAGCAGTCCCGGGACAGGGACACCCATACCCCAGCATTTT.

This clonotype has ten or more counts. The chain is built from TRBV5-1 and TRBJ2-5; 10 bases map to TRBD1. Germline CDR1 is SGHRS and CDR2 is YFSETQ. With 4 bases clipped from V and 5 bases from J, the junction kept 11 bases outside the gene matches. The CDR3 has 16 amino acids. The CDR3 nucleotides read TGCGCCAGCAGCATCTCGATGACAGGGGGCGCGGAGACCCAGTACTTC. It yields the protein CASSISMTGGAETQYF.

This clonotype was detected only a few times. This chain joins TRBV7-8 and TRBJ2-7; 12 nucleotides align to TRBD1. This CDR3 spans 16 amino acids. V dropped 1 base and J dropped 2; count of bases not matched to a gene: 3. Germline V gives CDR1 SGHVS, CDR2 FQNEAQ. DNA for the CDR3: TGTGCCAGCAGCTTAGTAGGGACAGGGGGCACCTACGAGCAGTACTTC. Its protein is CASSLVGTGGTYEQYF.

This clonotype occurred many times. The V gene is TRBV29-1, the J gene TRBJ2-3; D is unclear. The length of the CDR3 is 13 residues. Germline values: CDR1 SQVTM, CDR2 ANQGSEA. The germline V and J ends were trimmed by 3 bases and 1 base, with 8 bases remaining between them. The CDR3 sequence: CSVDGVGTDTQYF. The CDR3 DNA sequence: TGCAGCGTTGACGGCGTGGGCACAGATACGCAGTATTTT.

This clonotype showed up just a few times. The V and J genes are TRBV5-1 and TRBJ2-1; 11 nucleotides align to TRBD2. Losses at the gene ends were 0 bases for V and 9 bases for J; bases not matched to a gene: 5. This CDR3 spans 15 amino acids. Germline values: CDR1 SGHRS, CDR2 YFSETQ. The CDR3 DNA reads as TGCGCCAGCAGCTTGGTAGCGGGGGGGCCGAGTGAGCAGTTCTTC. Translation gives CASSLVAGGPSEQFF.

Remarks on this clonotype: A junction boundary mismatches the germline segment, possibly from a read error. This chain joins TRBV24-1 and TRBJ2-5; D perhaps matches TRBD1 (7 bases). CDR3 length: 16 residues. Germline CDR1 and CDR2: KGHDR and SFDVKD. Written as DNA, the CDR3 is TGTGCCGCCAGTGATTGGCAGGGGGGTCCGCGGGAGACCCAGTACTTC. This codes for CAASDWQGGPRETQYF.

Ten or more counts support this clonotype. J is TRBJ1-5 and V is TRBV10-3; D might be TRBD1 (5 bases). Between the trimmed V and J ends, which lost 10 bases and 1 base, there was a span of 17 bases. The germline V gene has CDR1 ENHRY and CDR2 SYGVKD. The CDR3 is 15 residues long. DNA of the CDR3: TGTGCCACCTTGAAGGGACTGGAGAGCAATCAGCCCCAGCATTTT. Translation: CATLKGLESNQPQHF.

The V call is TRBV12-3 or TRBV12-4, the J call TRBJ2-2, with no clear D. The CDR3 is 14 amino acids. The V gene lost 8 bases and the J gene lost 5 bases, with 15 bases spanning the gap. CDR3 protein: CASCRTSRTGELFF. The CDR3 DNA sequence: TGTGCCAGCTGTCGTACCTCTAGAACCGGGGAGCTGTTTTTT.

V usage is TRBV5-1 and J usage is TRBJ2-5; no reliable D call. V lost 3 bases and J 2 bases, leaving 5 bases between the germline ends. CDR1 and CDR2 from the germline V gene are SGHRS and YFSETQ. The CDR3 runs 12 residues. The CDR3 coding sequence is TGCGCCAGCAGCTCAAAACAAGAGACCCAGTACTTC. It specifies CASSSKQETQYF.

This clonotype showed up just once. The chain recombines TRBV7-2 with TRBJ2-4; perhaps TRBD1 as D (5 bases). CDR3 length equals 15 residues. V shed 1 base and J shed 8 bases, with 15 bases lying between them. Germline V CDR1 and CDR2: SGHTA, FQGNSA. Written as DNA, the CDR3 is TGTGCCAGCAGCTTAGGACAAGGGGCCGAGGACATTCAGTACTTC. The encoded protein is CASSLGQGAEDIQYF.